The next 31 T cell receptor beta chains were all read from a single sample in a study of CD8+ T cells in alopecia areata. RNA extraction and reverse transcription yielded cDNA as sequencing template. Here immunoSEQ multiplex PCR was the method, and the copy in TCRdb shows in-frame clones only, minus some. The top ten hold 9.5% to 12% of the sample, which has approximately 150,000 clones, 67% seen once. Sequencing was performed on CD8+ T cells sorted from blood, taken at week 0. These receptors originate from a human donor with alopecia areata.

The J gene is TRBJ2-5, the V gene TRBV28; TRBD1 might be the D (6 bases). Trimming shortened V by 5 bases and J by 0 bases, and 10 bases separated the two germline ends. Looked up from germline, CDR1 is MDHEN and CDR2 is SYDVKM. The CDR3 extends over 14 amino acids. This CDR3 reads CASSPDRYQETQYF. DNA for the CDR3: TGTGCCAGCAGTCCCGACAGGTACCAAGAGACCCAGTACTTC. Full variable domain (rest looked up from reference TRBV28 and TRBJ2-5): DVKVTQSSRYLVKRTGEKVFLECVQDMDHENMFWYRQDPGLGLRLIYFSYDVKMKEKGDIPEGYSVSREKKERFSLILESASTNQTSMYLCASSPDRYQETQYFGPGTRLLVL.

This clone was counted only a few times. CDR3: CASGAGQGEETQYF. The CDR3 coding sequence is TGTGCTAGTGGTGCGGGACAGGGCGAGGAGACCCAGTACTTC. The chain joins TRBV12-5 to TRBJ2-5; 9 positions agree with TRBD1. This CDR3 has 14 amino acids. The V and J ends lost 5 bases and 5 bases, in that order; junction bases with no gene match: 6. Germline V gene lookup returns CDR1 LGHNT and CDR2 FRNRAP.

The J gene is TRBJ2-2, the V gene TRBV19, with a weak D call TRBD2 (6 bases). Trimming removed 2 bases from V and 2 bases from J, with 9 bases in between. Germline V gene data show CDR1 as LNHDA and CDR2 as SQIVND (reference sequence). The CDR3 extends over 15 amino acids. Written as DNA, the CDR3 is TGTGCCAGTAGTATATCGGACTACAACACCGGGGAGCTGTTTTTT. This sequence encodes CASSISDYNTGELFF.

The rearrangement uses TRBV7-8 and TRBJ2-3, with no clear D. The CDR3 length is 15 residues. Per the germline V gene, CDR1 is SGHVS and CDR2 is FQNEAQ. Trimming shortened V by 5 bases and J by 1 base, and 13 bases separated the two germline ends. This chain's CDR3 is CASSKPPVGTDTQYF. The DNA of the CDR3 is TGTGCCAGCAGCAAGCCCCCAGTGGGCACAGATACGCAGTATTTT.

The chain uses TRBV6-5 and TRBJ1-1; TRBD1 aligns across 8 bases. This CDR3 contains 12 residues. CDR1 and CDR2 from the germline V gene are MNHEY and SVGAGI. J gave up 8 bases and V 7 bases, and 6 bases lay outside the gene matches. The CDR3 protein is CASKRDRQEAFF. Here the CDR3 DNA reads TGTGCCAGCAAACGGGACAGGCAGGAAGCTTTCTTT.

This clone has a handful of counts. This chain joins TRBV7-9 and TRBJ2-7; 7 bases match TRBD1. Germline assignment: CDR1 SEHNR and CDR2 FQNEAQ (reference sequence). The V and J ends lost 3 bases and 2 bases, in that order; junction bases with no gene match: 19. CDR3 size: 19 residues. CDR3 sequence: CASSLWALSDRLTPYEQYF. CDR3 DNA sequence: TGTGCCAGCAGCTTGTGGGCCCTCTCGGACAGGTTGACCCCCTACGAGCAGTACTTC.

This sequence joins TRBV15 and TRBJ2-1; TRBD2 matches at 11 bases. This CDR3 region has 17 residues. Per the germline V gene, CDR1 is LNHNV and CDR2 is YYDKDF (reference sequence). After removal of 0 bases from V and 7 bases from J, the junction contained 8 bases not matched to a gene. The CDR3 nucleotides read TGTGCCACCAGCAGAGACTCCCTAGCGGGGGGAAGGAATGAGCAGTTCTTC. Protein sequence: CATSRDSLAGGRNEQFF.

This rearrangement joins TRBV15 to TRBJ1-1; TRBD1 aligns across 8 bases. The CDR3 has 14 amino acids. V gave up 5 bases and J gave up 1 base; unmatched junction bases: 3. The V gene's germline CDR1 is LNHNV and CDR2 YYDKDF (reference sequence). CDR3: CATSHGTGNTEAFF. For the CDR3, the DNA is TGTGCCACCAGCCACGGGACAGGGAACACTGAAGCTTTCTTT.

This sequence joins TRBV5-5 and TRBJ2-1, with 10 bases aligning to TRBD1. Germline V gene sequence: CDR1 SGHKS, CDR2 YYEKEE (reference sequence). V was clipped by 3 bases and J by 5 bases; unmatched bases: 5. The CDR3 has 15 amino acids. The CDR3: CASSSWDRGDNEQFF. CDR3 nucleotide sequence: TGTGCCAGCAGCTCCTGGGACAGGGGAGACAATGAGCAGTTCTTC.

The gene calls are TRBV6-5 and TRBJ2-2; unclear D gene. The V gene's germline CDR1 is MNHEY and CDR2 SVGAGI. The CDR3 is made up of 13 amino acids. Trimming took off 5 bases at V and 3 bases at J, with 7 bases between the two ends. CDR3 DNA sequence: TGTGCCAGCAGTGCTCCTTACACCGGGGAGCTGTTTTTT. Amino acid sequence: CASSAPYTGELFF.

This clone was counted between two and nine times. In nucleotides, the CDR3 is TGTGCCAGCAGCCTTAGACAGGGTAATGAAAAACTGTTTTTT. It specifies CASSLRQGNEKLFF. The V and J genes are TRBV6-6 and TRBJ1-4; the match to TRBD1 covers 7 bases. This CDR3 comprises 14 residues. Per the germline V gene, CDR1 is MNHNY and CDR2 is SVGAGI (reference sequence). V dropped 6 bases and J dropped 4; count of bases not matched to a gene: 5.

This chain links TRBV4-2 with TRBJ1-1; D ambiguous. The CDR3 runs to 13 residues. V was pared by 4 bases and J by 2 bases, with 8 bases between. Germline V gene lookup returns CDR1 LGHNA and CDR2 YNFKEQ. In DNA, the CDR3 is TGTGCCAGCAGCCCTAAGATAAACACTGAAGCTTTCTTT. Translating gives CASSPKINTEAFF.

The chain is built from TRBV7-8 and TRBJ2-7; 7 bases are shared with TRBD1. Trimming cost V 8 bases and J 3 bases; bases outside gene matches: 1. The CDR3 length is 11 residues. Germline-derived CDR1 and CDR2 are SGHVS and FQNEAQ. Here the CDR3 DNA reads TGTGCCAGCGCAGGGGGCTACGAGCAGTACTTC. Translation: CASAGGYEQYF.

The V call is TRBV30, the J call TRBJ2-5; possible D gene TRBD2, 5 bases. Germline V gene data show CDR1 as GTSNPN and CDR2 as SVGIG (reference sequence). The CDR3 is 15 residues long. V was shortened by 0 bases and J by 1 base, with 12 bases between the two germline ends. CDR3 residues: CAWSVTARVQETQYF. The CDR3 bases are TGTGCCTGGAGTGTCACCGCGCGGGTCCAAGAGACCCAGTACTTC.

The chain joins TRBV5-6 to TRBJ2-5; D is perhaps TRBD2 (6 bases). CDR1 and CDR2 (germline): SGHDT, YYEEEE. This CDR3 has 13 residues. Trimming cost V 6 bases and J 2 bases, with 11 bases left between them. The CDR3 region is CASTEAGQETQYF. The DNA for the CDR3 is TGTGCCAGCACCGAGGCGGGGCAAGAGACCCAGTACTTC.

The chain joins TRBV5-1 to TRBJ2-5, with 10 bases lining up with TRBD2. V was pared by 0 bases and J by 5 bases, with 7 bases of the junction left unmatched. In germline, CDR1 is SGHRS, CDR2 YFSETQ. CDR3 length: 16 amino acids. This CDR3 is CASSLVAAGGLETQYF. In DNA form, the CDR3 reads TGCGCCAGCAGCTTGGTAGCAGCGGGGGGGTTGGAGACCCAGTACTTC.

The rearrangement uses TRBV4-1 and TRBJ1-6; possibly TRBD1 for D (5 bases). Germline V CDR1 and CDR2: MGHRA, YSYEKL. The CDR3 runs 16 residues. Trimming shortened V by 1 base and J by 7 bases, and 14 bases separated the two germline ends. The CDR3 DNA is TGCGCCAGCAGCCAAGTCTCCGACAGTGCAAATTCACCCCTCCACTTT. Translated: CASSQVSDSANSPLHF.

V and J are TRBV7-9 and TRBJ2-7, with 9 bases identical to TRBD2. After removal of 5 bases from V and 2 bases from J, the junction contained 16 bases not matched to a gene. Germline CDR1 reads SEHNR; CDR2 reads FQNEAQ (reference sequence). The CDR3 is 18 residues long. The CDR3 nucleotides are TGTGCCAGCAGCGGAACCTCTAGCGGGGCCAAGGCCGCCTACGAGCAGTACTTC. Translating it yields CASSGTSSGAKAAYEQYF.

This clone was seen only a few times. The genes are TRBV7-6 and TRBJ2-1; 11 bases align to TRBD2. Germline CDR1 and CDR2: SGHVS and FNYEAQ. J gave up 0 bases and V 5 bases, and 9 bases lay outside the gene matches. The CDR3 extends over 18 amino acids. Written as DNA, the CDR3 is TGTGCCAGCAGCCCGGGACTAGCGGCGCTAAGCTCCTACAATGAGCAGTTCTTC. The encoded protein is CASSPGLAALSSYNEQFF.

This rearrangement joins TRBV27 to TRBJ1-5, with a weak D call TRBD1 (6 bases). Trimming cost V 2 bases and J 7 bases, with 15 bases left between them. CDR3 length equals 15 residues. The germline V gene encodes CDR1 MNHEY and CDR2 SMNVEV (reference sequence). CDR3 DNA sequence: TGTGCCAGCAGTTTACGCCCAACAGGGTACCAGCCCCAGCATTTT. It yields the protein CASSLRPTGYQPQHF.

This clone has only a few counts. The J gene is TRBJ1-2, the V gene TRBV29-1, with D maybe TRBD1 (5 bases). Germline-derived CDR1 and CDR2 are SQVTM and ANQGSEA. V was pared by 7 bases and J by 10 bases, with 19 bases between. This CDR3 spans 12 amino acids. CDR3 sequence reads: CSGADESGVYTF. The CDR3 nucleotides read TGCAGCGGTGCGGACGAATCGGGGGTCTACACCTTC.

The chain combines TRBV2 with TRBJ1-1; no definite D call. Germline V CDR1 and CDR2: SNHLY, FYNNEI. Trimming took 2 bases from V and 8 from J, leaving 15 bases between them. The CDR3 totals 14 residues. This CDR3 is CASSEQARLLEAFF. In DNA form, the CDR3 reads TGTGCCAGCAGTGAACAGGCACGGTTATTAGAAGCTTTCTTT.

This chain connects TRBV9 to TRBJ2-4, with TRBD1 identical over 9 bases. The germline gives CDR1 SGDLS, CDR2 YYNGEE. The length of the CDR3 is 14 residues. V lost 0 bases, J lost 5 bases, and 0 bases stayed unmatched. CDR3 sequence (DNA): TGTGCCAGCAGCGTAGGGACAGGGGAAAACATTCAGTACTTC. Residues: CASSVGTGENIQYF.

This chain connects TRBV4-2 to TRBJ2-7, with D hard to call. The CDR3 is 15 residues long. The germline V gene encodes CDR1 LGHNA and CDR2 YNFKEQ. Between the trimmed V and J ends, which lost 1 base and 1 base, there was a span of 11 bases. The CDR3 DNA reads as TGTGCCAGCAGCCAAGCGGAAGGGATATCCTACGAGCAGTACTTC. Translated, it gives CASSQAEGISYEQYF.

This clone has more than one count but fewer than ten. A read error may account for a junction end that differs from germline. The chain combines TRBV4-1 with TRBJ1-5; D is unresolved. CDR1 and CDR2 (germline): MGHRA, YSYEKL. The CDR3 covers 14 residues. The CDR3 DNA is TGCGCCAGCAGCCGAACCCGGGAAAATCAGCCCCAGCACTTT. It codes for CASSRTRENQPQHF.

The V call is TRBV19, the J call TRBJ1-1, with unresolved D. V was cut by 3 bases and J by 3 bases, with 5 bases left in between. Germline values: CDR1 LNHDA, CDR2 SQIVND (reference sequence). There are 12 residues in the CDR3. The CDR3 spells CASSIGHTEAFF. The CDR3 nucleotides are TGTGCCAGTAGTATTGGACACACTGAAGCTTTCTTT.

The V and J genes are TRBV30 and TRBJ2-1, with D perhaps assigned TRBD1 or TRBD2 (5 bases each). V dropped 2 bases and J dropped 10 bases, with 12 bases sitting between them. This CDR3 has 12 amino acids. Germline V gives CDR1 GTSNPN, CDR2 SVGIG (reference sequence). CDR3 sequence: CAWSIEGPEQFF. The CDR3 DNA reads as TGTGCCTGGAGTATAGAGGGACCGGAGCAGTTCTTC.

The V call is TRBV23-1, the J call TRBJ1-5; 7 positions agree with TRBD1. TRBV23-1 has ORF status, its function being uncertain. Trimming at V came to 4 bases and at J to 3 bases, leaving 9 bases not matched to a gene. The CDR3 spans 16 residues. CDR3 sequence (DNA): TGCGCCAGCAGTCCACGGGACAGCCGAATCAATCAGCCCCAGCATTTT. Translation: CASSPRDSRINQPQHF.

The chain couples TRBV30 to TRBJ2-2; D is possibly TRBD2 (5 bases). The CDR3 has 13 amino acids. Germline V lookup: CDR1 GTSNPN, CDR2 SVGIG (reference sequence). V gave up 2 bases and J gave up 7 bases, with 11 bases separating them. The CDR3 is CAWSIYRGGELFF. CDR3 nucleotide sequence: TGTGCCTGGAGTATTTACCGGGGCGGGGAGCTGTTTTTT.

This chain uses TRBV7-9 with TRBJ1-6; the D is unclear. The CDR3 runs to 13 residues. Germline CDR1 is SEHNR and CDR2 is FQNEAQ (reference sequence). V was cut by 8 bases and J by 6 bases, with 11 bases left in between. The CDR3 reads CASVAEPNSPLHF. The CDR3 DNA reads TGTGCCAGCGTGGCCGAGCCTAATTCACCCCTCCACTTT.

The chain uses TRBV9 and TRBJ2-6, with D unresolved. CDR3 length: 13 amino acids. V was trimmed by 3 bases and J by 0 bases, leaving 1 base between them. Germline-derived CDR1 and CDR2 are SGDLS and YYNGEE. The CDR3 spells CASSDSGANVLTF. The CDR3 region has the DNA TGTGCCAGCAGCGACTCTGGGGCCAACGTCCTGACTTTC.